This T cell receptor (beta chain) was identified during a study of metastatic and nonmetastatic thyroid tumors. Study-level information: Blood and tumor or nodule tissue repertoires from malignant and benign thyroid patients were compared.

The J segment lost 2 bases and the V segment lost 5 bases, leaving 12 bases of the junction unmatched. This CDR3 is 17 amino acids long. Germline V gene data show CDR1 as MNHNS and CDR2 as SASEGT. This clone has a count of ten or more. Antigen unknown. Original handling: Clinicopathological groups supplied CDR3 differences that were used to build a distant-metastasis classifier for papillary thyroid cancer. Through MiXCR, TCRdb re-clonotyped the PCR reads. These V and J calls derive from TCRdb rather than the authors' analysis. The sample includes around 65,000 clones, 13% to 15% of them seen just once. None of the patients had undergone any treatment ahead of thyroid surgery. Study-level points and caveats: It was reported that TCR beta diversity was significantly higher in malignant thyroid tumors than benign nodules, in blood and tumor.

The sequence was collected from a male donor with papillary thyroid cancer or a benign thyroid nodule (not recorded which). Some clones in this sample may be carry-over from other donors' samples. The V gene is TRBV6-1, the J gene TRBJ2-5; TRBD1 matches at 9 bases. The specimen was blood. The CDR3 loop reads CASSFIRDRVEQETQYF. CDR3 DNA sequence: TGTGCCAGCAGTTTTATACGGGACAGGGTAGAGCAAGAGACCCAGTACTTC.